The rows below give T cell receptor beta chains drawn from one sample of a study of blood T cell repertoires in COVID-19. The method was immunoSEQ multiplex PCR; TCRdb's version includes in-frame clones alone and lacks a portion of them. The sample consists of just over 90,000 clones, about 88% of them appearing once. The sequencing input was peripheral blood. Source of these receptors: a woman older than 75 with acute or convalescent COVID-19. The CDR3 runs from the conserved cysteine through the conserved F or W. A D gene is named only where the DNA matches it firmly. Expanded clones are given a class, and other clones once, few, many or no size at all.

V gene	J gene	D gene	clone size	CDR3 protein	CDR3 DNA
TRBV30	TRBJ1-2	TRBD1	-	CAWSNTGVYGYTF	TGTGCCTGGAGTAATACAGGGGTCTATGGCTACACCTTC
TRBV3-1/TRBV3-2	TRBJ2-7	TRBD2	-	CASSQGGTYEQYF	TGTGCCAGCAGCCAGGGGGGGACCTACGAGCAGTACTTC
TRBV24-1	TRBJ2-3	TRBD1	-	CATSDSTGLTDTQYF	TGTGCCACCAGTGATTCGACAGGGTTGACAGATACGCAGTATTTT
TRBV7-3	TRBJ2-5	TRBD2	-	CASSLRPSGGSETQYF	TGTGCCAGCAGCTTAAGGCCTAGCGGGGGATCGGAGACCCAGTACTTC
TRBV27	TRBJ1-4	TRBD1	once	CASSSWDSNEKLFF	TGTGCCAGCAGTTCCTGGGACAGCAATGAAAAACTGTTTTTT
TRBV5-1	TRBJ2-7	TRBD1	-	CASSLDRFEQYF	TGCGCCAGCAGCCTGGACAGGTTCGAGCAGTACTTC
TRBV2	TRBJ1-1	-	-	CASSDDTNTEAFF	TGTGCCAGCAGTGACGACACGAACACTGAAGCTTTCTTT
TRBV5-4	TRBJ2-1	TRBD2	-	CASSFSGGAYNEQFF	TGTGCCAGCAGCTTTAGCGGGGGGGCCTACAATGAGCAGTTCTTC
TRBV18	TRBJ2-7	TRBD1	few	CASSPGTGSPGEQYF	TGTGCCAGCTCTCCCGGGACAGGGTCCCCAGGCGAGCAGTACTTC
TRBV5-1	TRBJ2-3	TRBD2	-	CASSLRASGGSTDTQYF	TGCGCCAGCAGCTTGCGGGCTAGCGGGGGGAGTACAGATACGCAGTATTTT
TRBV9	TRBJ1-2	-	-	CASSVAGGAYGYTF	TGTGCCAGCAGCGTAGCTGGGGGGGCCTATGGCTACACCTTC
TRBV7-8	TRBJ2-3	-	few	CASSPLGAFTDTQYF	TGTGCCAGCAGCCCCCTTGGGGCCTTCACAGATACGCAGTATTTT
TRBV28	TRBJ2-7	-	-	CASSFPGSEQYF	TGTGCCAGCAGTTTTCCGGGGAGCGAGCAGTACTTC
TRBV2	TRBJ1-4	-	-	CASSVQGKATNEKLFF	TGTGCCAGCAGTGTTCAGGGGAAGGCAACTAATGAAAAACTGTTTTTT
TRBV19	TRBJ2-6	-	-	CASKRQAFGANVLTF	TGTGCCAGTAAAAGACAGGCATTCGGGGCCAACGTCCTGACTTTC
TRBV3-1/TRBV3-2	TRBJ1-1	TRBD1	-	CASSFGTGETEAFF	TGTGCCAGCAGCTTCGGGACAGGGGAGACTGAAGCTTTCTTT
TRBV7-3	TRBJ2-1	TRBD1	-	CASSLAGQAYNEQFF	TGTGCCAGCAGCTTAGCGGGACAGGCCTACAATGAGCAGTTCTTC
TRBV5-6	TRBJ2-5	TRBD1	-	CASSRGQGSGETQYF	TGTGCCAGCAGCAGGGGACAGGGCTCTGGGGAGACCCAGTACTTC
TRBV11-2	TRBJ1-1	TRBD1	-	CASSPRTGFDTEAFF	TGTGCCAGCAGCCCTCGGACAGGGTTTGACACTGAAGCTTTCTTT
TRBV5-4	TRBJ1-2	-	-	CASSSGNRYGYTF	TGTGCCAGCAGCTCAGGGAATAGATATGGCTACACCTTC
TRBV11-2	TRBJ2-7	TRBD2	-	CASSSLSGADYEQYF	TGTGCCAGCAGCTCCCTGAGCGGGGCTGATTACGAGCAGTACTTC
TRBV11-2	TRBJ2-7	TRBD2	-	CASSLASSGGAYEQYF	TGTGCCAGCAGCTTAGCCTCTAGCGGGGGGGCCTACGAGCAGTACTTC
TRBV11-2	TRBJ2-1	-	-	CASAGDEQFF	TGTGCCAGCGCGGGCGATGAGCAGTTCTTC
TRBV5-1	TRBJ2-1	TRBD2	-	CASSSTGTSPNEQFF	TGCGCCAGCAGCAGTACCGGGACTAGCCCCAATGAGCAGTTCTTC
TRBV6-5	TRBJ1-1	-	-	CASSSPRTEAFF	TGTGCCAGCAGTTCGCCGAGGACTGAAGCTTTCTTT
TRBV7-9	TRBJ2-5	-	once	CASSSRGTGRRAQYF	TGTGCCAGCAGCTCTAGAGGTACAGGTCGCAGGGCCCAGTACTTC
TRBV19	TRBJ1-5	TRBD1	-	CASSIPYRGQPQHF	TGTGCCAGTAGTATCCCCTACAGGGGCCAGCCCCAGCATTTT
TRBV9	TRBJ1-4	-	-	CASSIGRGNEKLFF	TGTGCCAGCAGCATCGGACGGGGGAATGAAAAACTGTTTTTT
TRBV6-5	TRBJ2-5	-	-	CASSYIRETQYF	TGTGCCAGCAGTTACATCCGAGAGACCCAGTACTTC
TRBV27	TRBJ2-7	TRBD1	-	CASTPGQGMREQYF	TGTGCCAGCACCCCTGGACAGGGGATGCGCGAGCAGTACTTC
TRBV11-2	TRBJ2-3	-	-	CASSLVRRVTDTQYF	TGTGCCAGCAGCTTAGTGAGGAGGGTTACAGATACGCAGTATTTT
TRBV6-5	TRBJ2-2	-	-	CASRADRINTGELFF	TGTGCCAGCAGAGCTGACAGGATCAACACCGGGGAGCTGTTTTTT
TRBV6-5	TRBJ1-2	TRBD1	-	CASTLSGGSGYGYTF	TGTGCCAGCACTTTATCAGGGGGCTCGGGCTATGGCTACACCTTC
TRBV29-1	TRBJ1-2	-	once	CSVDGQPQYGYTF	TGCAGCGTTGATGGGCAACCTCAATATGGCTACACCTTC
TRBV7-6	TRBJ2-1	-	once	CASSLDRKAQFF	TGTGCCAGCAGCTTAGACAGGAAGGCGCAGTTCTTC
TRBV2	TRBJ1-2	-	-	CASSHDGGYGYTF	TGTGCCAGCAGCCACGACGGAGGCTATGGCTACACCTTC
TRBV19	TRBJ1-2	-	once	CASREPSNGYGYTF	TGTGCCAGTAGGGAGCCGAGTAACGGCTATGGCTACACCTTC
TRBV5-1	TRBJ2-1	-	-	CASSLYPGLGNNEQFF	TGCGCCAGCAGCTTGTATCCGGGACTGGGAAACAATGAGCAGTTCTTC
TRBV9	TRBJ2-1	-	-	CASSVAGLPPGNEQFF	TGTGCCAGCAGCGTAGCGGGACTTCCCCCGGGAAATGAGCAGTTCTTC
TRBV3-1/TRBV3-2	TRBJ1-4	-	-	CASSQGSKGRARVEKLFF	TGTGCCAGCAGCCAAGGCAGCAAGGGGAGGGCGAGGGTTGAAAAACTGTTTTTT
TRBV28	TRBJ1-6	-	-	CASSPLVDRVSYNSPLHF	TGTGCCAGCAGTCCCCTGGTCGACAGAGTCTCCTATAATTCACCCCTCCACTTT
TRBV6-1	TRBJ1-2	-	-	CASSDPRQAGVYGYTF	TGTGCCAGCAGTGATCCAAGACAGGCAGGGGTTTATGGCTACACCTTC
TRBV24-1	TRBJ2-3	-	-	CATSDRGTDNGDTQYF	TGTGCCACCAGTGACCGCGGGACAGACAACGGGGATACGCAGTATTTT
TRBV18	TRBJ1-6	TRBD1	-	CASSPVGQGDSPLHF	TGTGCCAGCTCACCCGTTGGACAGGGGGATTCACCCCTCCACTTT
TRBV10-3	TRBJ2-7	-	-	CASGAVGRSYEQYF	TGTGCCTCTGGGGCCGTGGGGCGGTCCTACGAGCAGTACTTC
TRBV6-5	TRBJ2-7	TRBD2	once	CASTPRGGGPYEQYF	TGTGCCAGCACCCCTAGAGGCGGGGGGCCCTACGAGCAGTACTTC
TRBV18	TRBJ2-5	-	-	CASSNSQQETQYF	TGTGCCAGCTCGAACAGCCAACAAGAGACCCAGTACTTC
TRBV12-3/TRBV12-4	TRBJ1-2	-	-	CASSPRGYGYTF	TGTGCCAGCAGCCCTAGGGGATATGGCTACACCTTC
TRBV7-3	TRBJ2-3	TRBD1	-	CASSLTVGTGTDTQYF	TGTGCCAGCAGCTTAACTGTCGGGACAGGCACAGATACGCAGTATTTT
TRBV9	TRBJ1-1	-	-	CASSFGGYTEAFF	TGTGCCAGCAGCTTCGGGGGATACACTGAAGCTTTCTTT
TRBV19	TRBJ1-1	-	-	CASSIEGRNTEAFF	TGTGCCAGTAGTATAGAGGGGCGGAACACTGAAGCTTTCTTT
TRBV11-2	TRBJ1-3	-	-	CASSHAVISGNTIYF	TGTGCCAGCAGCCATGCGGTGATCTCTGGAAACACCATATATTTT
TRBV4-2	TRBJ2-1	-	-	CASSRTLAGSYNEQFF	TGTGCCAGCAGCCGAACTCTGGCGGGCTCCTACAATGAGCAGTTCTTC
TRBV27	TRBJ2-2	TRBD2	-	CASSLAGAGTGELFF	TGTGCCAGCAGCCTAGCGGGGGCGGGCACCGGGGAGCTGTTTTTT
TRBV18	TRBJ2-1	-	once	CASSPFQGAGVNEQFF	TGTGCCAGCTCACCGTTCCAAGGGGCTGGGGTCAATGAGCAGTTCTTC
TRBV4-2	TRBJ1-1	-	-	CASSPLQAKLFF	TGTGCCAGCAGCCCCTTGCAGGCCAAGCTGTTCTTT
TRBV2	TRBJ1-2	TRBD1	-	CASSPGQGRYGYTF	TGTGCCAGCAGTCCCGGACAGGGAAGGTATGGCTACACCTTC
TRBV3-1/TRBV3-2	TRBJ1-2	TRBD1	-	CASSQGQGYGYTF	TGTGCCAGCAGCCAAGGACAGGGATATGGCTACACCTTC